Presented here are 2 T cell receptor beta chains from one specimen sequenced in a study of blood T cell repertoires in COVID-19. Assay: immunoSEQ multiplex PCR; the TCRdb copy retains only in-frame clones and omits some. In the table there are some 160,000 clones, more than 75% of which are singletons. Specimen: PBMCs or T cells enriched from blood (not recorded which). Source of these receptors: a woman in her 50s who had recovered from COVID-19.

The chain recombines TRBV6-2 or TRBV6-3 with TRBJ1-1; 9 bases line up with TRBD1. Germline V CDR1 and CDR2: MNHEY, SVGEGT. The V gene end was trimmed by 4 bases and the J gene end by 11 bases; junction bases not matched to a gene: 8. CDR3 length equals 13 residues. The CDR3 region is CASSLRQGGFAFF. The CDR3 DNA reads TGTGCCAGCAGTTTACGACAGGGGGGGTTTGCTTTCTTT.

The chain couples TRBV7-3 to TRBJ1-6; 8 bases map to TRBD1. The junction had 5 bases not matched to a gene; V was cut back by 0 bases and J by 10 bases. Germline V gene lookup returns CDR1 SGHTA and CDR2 FQGTGA. This CDR3 has 15 amino acids. In nucleotides, the CDR3 is TGTGCCAGCAGCTTAACGGCAGGGGGCTTCTCACCCCTCCACTTT. Its translation: CASSLTAGGFSPLHF.